This is a list of T cell receptor beta chains from one sample in a study of Graves' ophthalmopathy and Graves' hyperthyroidism. MiXCR, run by TCRdb on the multiplex PCR reads, gives a single entry per CDR3 protein. Among under 400,000 distinct CDR3 sequences listed, 17% were seen once. Specimen: peripheral blood. The receptors shown here come from an adult man with Graves' ophthalmopathy. Both conserved end residues are part of each CDR3. Each record gives: clone size, D gene, CDR3 length, V gene, J gene, CDR3 DNA, CDR3 protein. The D gene is left open where the match is weak. A clone size is listed for some rows: how often the clone was seen (once, few, many), or a class if it is expanded.

clone_size: many
d_call: NA
cdr3_length: 14
v_call: TRBV5-6
j_call: TRBJ1-2
cdr3_nt: TGTGCCAGCAGCTACGGTCGGGGTTTTTATGGCTACACCTTC
cdr3_aa: CASSYGRGFYGYTF

clone_size: many
d_call: NA
cdr3_length: 14
v_call: TRBV12-3/TRBV12-4
j_call: TRBJ2-7
cdr3_nt: TGTGCCAGCAGCCCCGGGGGTAGTACCTACGAGCAGTACTTC
cdr3_aa: CASSPGGSTYEQYF

clone_size: many
d_call: NA
cdr3_length: 14
v_call: TRBV24-1
j_call: TRBJ2-5
cdr3_nt: TGTGCCACCAGTGAGGACGCGTACCAAGAGACCCAGTACTTC
cdr3_aa: CATSEDAYQETQYF

clone_size: NA
d_call: NA
cdr3_length: 14
v_call: TRBV2
j_call: TRBJ1-1
cdr3_nt: TGTGCCATCCTTAGTCCAGGGTTGAACACTGAAGCTTTCTTT
cdr3_aa: CAILSPGLNTEAFF

clone_size: many
d_call: TRBD1
cdr3_length: 20
v_call: TRBV11-1
j_call: TRBJ1-2
cdr3_nt: TGTGCCAGCAGCTTAGCGCGGGGAGGACAGGAGAGACGTTCTAACTATGGCTACACCTTC
cdr3_aa: CASSLARGGQERRSNYGYTF

clone_size: many
d_call: TRBD2
cdr3_length: 14
v_call: TRBV11-2
j_call: TRBJ2-7
cdr3_nt: TGTGCCAGCAGCGGAGGACTAGCGGGCGGCGAGCAGTACTTC
cdr3_aa: CASSGGLAGGEQYF

clone_size: NA
d_call: TRBD2
cdr3_length: 15
v_call: TRBV28
j_call: TRBJ2-5
cdr3_nt: TGTGCCAGCAGTTTATACGGGACTATCCAAGAGACCCAGTACTTC
cdr3_aa: CASSLYGTIQETQYF

clone_size: many
d_call: NA
cdr3_length: 13
v_call: TRBV6-1
j_call: TRBJ1-5
cdr3_nt: TGTGCCAGCAGAGGGGACACTCATCAGCCCCAGCATTTT
cdr3_aa: CASRGDTHQPQHF

clone_size: NA
d_call: NA
cdr3_length: 12
v_call: TRBV12-3/TRBV12-4
j_call: TRBJ2-5
cdr3_nt: TGTGCCAGCAAGAGAGGACCAGAGACCCAGTACTTC
cdr3_aa: CASKRGPETQYF

clone_size: many
d_call: NA
cdr3_length: 12
v_call: TRBV13
j_call: TRBJ1-1
cdr3_nt: TGTGCCAGCAGCCCTACCGGGACCGAAGCTTTCTTT
cdr3_aa: CASSPTGTEAFF

clone_size: many
d_call: NA
cdr3_length: 16
v_call: TRBV27
j_call: TRBJ1-6
cdr3_nt: TGTGCCAGCAGTTCTTCAGGGACACAAAATAATTCACCCCTCCACTTT
cdr3_aa: CASSSSGTQNNSPLHF

clone_size: many
d_call: NA
cdr3_length: 15
v_call: TRBV6-2/TRBV6-3
j_call: TRBJ2-7
cdr3_nt: TGTGCCAGCGCCCCGAGTCGGACCGATACTACGAGGCAGTACTTC
cdr3_aa: CASAPSRTDTTRQYF

clone_size: many
d_call: NA
cdr3_length: 13
v_call: TRBV29-1
j_call: TRBJ1-2
cdr3_nt: TGCAGCGTTGATGGGCAGGAGAACTATGGCTACACCTTC
cdr3_aa: CSVDGQENYGYTF

clone_size: many
d_call: NA
cdr3_length: 11
v_call: TRBV6-5
j_call: TRBJ2-5
cdr3_nt: TGTGCTTCGGGGGTGGGAGAGACCCAGTACTTC
cdr3_aa: CASGVGETQYF

clone_size: many
d_call: NA
cdr3_length: 14
v_call: TRBV4-3
j_call: TRBJ1-1
cdr3_nt: TGCGCCAGCCGGGAACAGGGCACGAACACTGAAGCTTTCTTT
cdr3_aa: CASREQGTNTEAFF

clone_size: NA
d_call: NA
cdr3_length: 10
v_call: TRBV30
j_call: TRBJ1-1
cdr3_nt: TGTGCCTGGAGTGAAGTTGAAGCTTTCTTT
cdr3_aa: CAWSEVEAFF

clone_size: many
d_call: NA
cdr3_length: 12
v_call: TRBV30
j_call: TRBJ2-5
cdr3_nt: TGTGCCTGGAAGGGGGACCGAGAGACCCAGTACTTC
cdr3_aa: CAWKGDRETQYF

clone_size: many
d_call: TRBD1
cdr3_length: 15
v_call: TRBV6-2/TRBV6-3
j_call: TRBJ2-7
cdr3_nt: TGTGCCAGCAGCCCTGGGACAGGGAAGTGGTACGAGCAGTACTTC
cdr3_aa: CASSPGTGKWYEQYF

clone_size: NA
d_call: NA
cdr3_length: 15
v_call: TRBV7-2
j_call: TRBJ2-7
cdr3_nt: TGTGCCAGCAGCTTACTTGCGGGGCTTACCTACGAGCAGTACTTC
cdr3_aa: CASSLLAGLTYEQYF

clone_size: NA
d_call: NA
cdr3_length: 13
v_call: TRBV7-2
j_call: TRBJ1-6
cdr3_nt: TGTGCCATCCAGCAGGGTAGTGGTTCACCCCTCCACTTT
cdr3_aa: CAIQQGSGSPLHF

clone_size: once
d_call: NA
cdr3_length: 16
v_call: TRBV6-2/TRBV6-3
j_call: TRBJ1-2
cdr3_nt: TGTGCCAGCAGTTACGGGTTTGGAAGGGAGTTCGATGGCTACAACTTC
cdr3_aa: CASSYGFGREFDGYNF

clone_size: many
d_call: TRBD2
cdr3_length: 14
v_call: TRBV11-1
j_call: TRBJ2-7
cdr3_nt: TGTGCCAGCATAGCGGGGGGGCGCGCCTACGAGCAGTACTTC
cdr3_aa: CASIAGGRAYEQYF

clone_size: many
d_call: NA
cdr3_length: 13
v_call: TRBV7-8
j_call: TRBJ2-7
cdr3_nt: TGTGCCAGCAGCTTATCATCCGCCTACGAGCAGTACTTC
cdr3_aa: CASSLSSAYEQYF